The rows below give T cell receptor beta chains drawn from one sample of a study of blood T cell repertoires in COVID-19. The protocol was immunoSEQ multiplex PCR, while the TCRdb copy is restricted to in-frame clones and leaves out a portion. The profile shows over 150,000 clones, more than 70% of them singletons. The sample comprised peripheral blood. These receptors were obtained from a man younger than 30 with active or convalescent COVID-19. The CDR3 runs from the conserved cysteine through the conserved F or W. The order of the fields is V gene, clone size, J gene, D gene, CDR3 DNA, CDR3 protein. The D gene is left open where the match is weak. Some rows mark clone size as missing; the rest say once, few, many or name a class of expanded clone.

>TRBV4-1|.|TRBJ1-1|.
TGCGCCAGCAGCCAACAATTACAGGGACACACTGAAGCTTTCTTT
CASSQQLQGHTEAFF
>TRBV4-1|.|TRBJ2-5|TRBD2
TGCGCCAGCAGCCAAGAAGCAGCTAGCGGGGGAAGGACCCAGTACTTC
CASSQEAASGGRTQYF
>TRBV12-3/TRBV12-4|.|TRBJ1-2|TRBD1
TGTGCCAGCACCACCGGGACAGGGCATGGCTACACCTTC
CASTTGTGHGYTF
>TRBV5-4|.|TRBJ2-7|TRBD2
TGTGCCAGCAGCTCCCGGACTAGCGGGGGCTACGAGCAGTACTTC
CASSSRTSGGYEQYF
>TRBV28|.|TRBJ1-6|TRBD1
TGTGCCAGCAGTTTAATTCGGGCAGGGGGAAATTCACCCCTCCACTTT
CASSLIRAGGNSPLHF
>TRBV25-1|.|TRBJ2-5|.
TGTGCCAGCAGTCTGCAAGAGACCCAGTACTTC
CASSLQETQYF
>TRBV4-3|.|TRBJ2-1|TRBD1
TGCGCCAGCAGCCAAGATTTTGCACAGGGGGATGGTGTTGAGCAGTTCTTC
CASSQDFAQGDGVEQFF
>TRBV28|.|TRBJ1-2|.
TGTGCCAGCAGGGCAGGGTATCGGTATGGCTACACCTTC
CASRAGYRYGYTF
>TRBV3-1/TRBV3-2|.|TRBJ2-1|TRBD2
TGTGCCAGCAAACCGAGGAGCGGGGTATACAATGAGCAGTTCTTC
CASKPRSGVYNEQFF
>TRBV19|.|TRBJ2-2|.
TGTGCCAGTATCGAGACTTACACCGGGGAGCTGTTTTTT
CASIETYTGELFF
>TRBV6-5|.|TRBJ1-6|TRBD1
TGTGCCAGCAGTTATGACAGGGGGGATAATTCACCCCTCCACTTT
CASSYDRGDNSPLHF
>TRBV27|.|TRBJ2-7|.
TGTGCCAGCAGTTTGGGACTTACCTACGAGCAGTACTTC
CASSLGLTYEQYF
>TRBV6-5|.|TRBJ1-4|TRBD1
TGTGCCAGCAGTTACTCCACGGAGGACAGGGTTGAAAAACTGTTTTTT
CASSYSTEDRVEKLFF
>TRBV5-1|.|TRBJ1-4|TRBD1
TGCGCCAGCACCTCCAGGGGGGAGTTAGGGGAAAAACTGTTTTTT
CASTSRGELGEKLFF
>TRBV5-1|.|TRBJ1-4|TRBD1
TGCGCCAGCAGCTTATGGGAGAGTTGGACAGGGGATGAAAAACTGTTTTTT
CASSLWESWTGDEKLFF
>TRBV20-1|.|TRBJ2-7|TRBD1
TGCAGTGCTAGTTGGAATAAGGGGGCTTACGAGCAGTACTTC
CSASWNKGAYEQYF
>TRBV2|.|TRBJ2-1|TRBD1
TGTGCCAGCAGAAGACAGGGGGCGCACGAGCAGTTCTTC
CASRRQGAHEQFF
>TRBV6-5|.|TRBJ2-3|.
TGTGCCAGCAGTACAGGTTCTATCACAGATACGCAGTATTTT
CASSTGSITDTQYF
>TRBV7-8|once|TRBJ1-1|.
TGTGCCAGCAGCTTCAGGGTCTCCACTGAAGCTTTCTTT
CASSFRVSTEAFF
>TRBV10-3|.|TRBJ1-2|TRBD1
TGTGCCATCAGTGGGTCACAGGGGGCAACGGGCTACACCTTC
CAISGSQGATGYTF
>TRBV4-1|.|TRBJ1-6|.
TGCGCCAGCAGCCAAGGGCCCTTAAATTCACCCCTCCACTTT
CASSQGPLNSPLHF
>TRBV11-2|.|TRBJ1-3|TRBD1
TGTGCCAGCAGCAACCGGGACAGGGCTGGAAACACCATATATTTT
CASSNRDRAGNTIYF
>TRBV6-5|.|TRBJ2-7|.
TGTGCCAGCAGACCCCCGACAGTGAACTCCTACGAGCAGTACTTC
CASRPPTVNSYEQYF
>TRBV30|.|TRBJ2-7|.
TGTGCCTGGAGCAGGGCAGCCTACGAGCAGTACTTC
CAWSRAAYEQYF
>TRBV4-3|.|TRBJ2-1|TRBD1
TGCGCCAGCAGCCAAGATCCGGGACAGATCTACAATGAGCAGTTCTTC
CASSQDPGQIYNEQFF
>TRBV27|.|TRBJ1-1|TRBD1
TGTGCCAGCAGTTTCTCTCCCCAGACAGGGAAGAACACTGAAGCTTTCTTT
CASSFSPQTGKNTEAFF
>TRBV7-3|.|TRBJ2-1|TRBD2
TGTGCCAGCAGCCTCCTAGCGGGAGGGCCGGGTGAGCAGTTCTTC
CASSLLAGGPGEQFF
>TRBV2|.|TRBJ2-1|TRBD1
TGTGCCAGCAGAAGGACAGGGAGCGGTGAGCAGTTCTTC
CASRRTGSGEQFF
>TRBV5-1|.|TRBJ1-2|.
TGCGCCAGCAGCTTGGCCCCCGACTATGGCTACACCTTC
CASSLAPDYGYTF
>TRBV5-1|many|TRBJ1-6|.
TGCGCCAGCAGCTTGGACAGGGCTAATAATTCACCCCTCCACTTT
CASSLDRANNSPLHF
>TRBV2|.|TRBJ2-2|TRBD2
TGTGCCAGCAGTGGACTAGCGGGAGGGGGCACCGGGGAGCTGTTTTTT
CASSGLAGGGTGELFF
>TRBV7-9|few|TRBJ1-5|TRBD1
TGTGCCAGCAGCTGGGGGACAGGAAATCAGCCCCAGCATTTT
CASSWGTGNQPQHF
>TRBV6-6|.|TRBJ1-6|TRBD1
TGTGCCAGCAGCCCTCGAGGGGGCGCGGGTAATTCACCCCTCCACTTT
CASSPRGGAGNSPLHF
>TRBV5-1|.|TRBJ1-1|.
TGCGCCAGCAGCTGGCCGGGAGGTGAAGCTTTCTTT
CASSWPGGEAFF
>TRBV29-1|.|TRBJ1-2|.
TGCAGCGTCGGGACTTCAGCTAACTATGGCTACACCTTC
CSVGTSANYGYTF
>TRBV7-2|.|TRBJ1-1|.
TGTGCCAGCAGCTTAGGCGGGCAGCCTGAAGCTTTCTTT
CASSLGGQPEAFF
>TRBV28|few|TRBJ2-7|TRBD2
TGTGCCAGCATAGTCGGGACAGGGGAAATAATCAGGACTAGCGGGGAATACGAGCAGTACTTC
CASIVGTGEIIRTSGEYEQYF
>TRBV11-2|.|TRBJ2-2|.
TGTGCCAGCAGCTTATTACGCAGGGGCGTCTCCGGGGAGCTGTTTTTT
CASSLLRRGVSGELFF
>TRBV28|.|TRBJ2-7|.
TGTGCCAGCAGTTTTCGGGGTTTCCACGAGCAGTACTTC
CASSFRGFHEQYF
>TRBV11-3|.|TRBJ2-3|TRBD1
TGTGCCAGCAGCGCAGGACAGGGGAGGACAGATACGCAGTATTTT
CASSAGQGRTDTQYF
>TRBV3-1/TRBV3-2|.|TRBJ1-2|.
TGTGCCAGCAGCCAAAGAACTGCGGAGGGCTACACCTTC
CASSQRTAEGYTF
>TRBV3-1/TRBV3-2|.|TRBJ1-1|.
TGTGCCAGCAGCCAAGTCCTGGTGGGAGGGGTCAACACTGAAGCTTTCTTT
CASSQVLVGGVNTEAFF
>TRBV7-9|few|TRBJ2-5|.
TGTGCCAGCAGCGCCGGGACATCTGACGAGGAGACCCAGTACTTC
CASSAGTSDEETQYF
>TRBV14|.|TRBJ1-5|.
TGTGCCAGCAGCCAAGGAGGAGTTTTTAATCAGCCCCAGCATTTT
CASSQGGVFNQPQHF
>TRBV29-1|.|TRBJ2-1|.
TGCAGCGTTGACGACAATGAGCAGTTCTTC
CSVDDNEQFF
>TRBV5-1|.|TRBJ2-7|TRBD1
TGCGCCAGCAGCTTATCACAGGGGGCCTCCTACGAGCAGTACTTC
CASSLSQGASYEQYF